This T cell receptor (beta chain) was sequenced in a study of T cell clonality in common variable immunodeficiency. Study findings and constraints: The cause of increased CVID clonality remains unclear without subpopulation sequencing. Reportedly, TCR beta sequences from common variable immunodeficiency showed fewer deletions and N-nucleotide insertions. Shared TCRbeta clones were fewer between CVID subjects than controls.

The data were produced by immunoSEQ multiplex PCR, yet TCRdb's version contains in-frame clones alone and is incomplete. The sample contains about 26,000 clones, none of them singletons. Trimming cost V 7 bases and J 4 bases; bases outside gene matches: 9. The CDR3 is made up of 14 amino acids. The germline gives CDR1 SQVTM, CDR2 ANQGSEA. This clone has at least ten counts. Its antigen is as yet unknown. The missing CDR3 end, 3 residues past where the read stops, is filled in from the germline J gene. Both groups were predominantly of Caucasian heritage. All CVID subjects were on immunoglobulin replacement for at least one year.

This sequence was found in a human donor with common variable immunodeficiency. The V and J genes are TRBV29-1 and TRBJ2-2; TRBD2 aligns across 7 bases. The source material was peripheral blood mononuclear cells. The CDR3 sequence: CSARGRAFTGELFF. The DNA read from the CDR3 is TGCAGCGCCCGGGGGAGGGCGTTCACCGGGGAG.